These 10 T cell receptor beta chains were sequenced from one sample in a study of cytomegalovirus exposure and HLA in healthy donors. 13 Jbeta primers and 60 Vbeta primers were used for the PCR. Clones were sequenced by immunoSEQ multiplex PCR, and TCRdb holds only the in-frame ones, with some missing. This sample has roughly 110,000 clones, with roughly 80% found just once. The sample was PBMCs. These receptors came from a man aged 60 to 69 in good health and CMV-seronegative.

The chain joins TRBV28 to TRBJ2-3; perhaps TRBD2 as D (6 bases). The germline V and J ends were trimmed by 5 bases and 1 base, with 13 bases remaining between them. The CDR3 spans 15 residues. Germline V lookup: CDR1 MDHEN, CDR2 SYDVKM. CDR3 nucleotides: TGTGCCAGCAGTCTAGGAGGGGTTGGCACAGATACGCAGTATTTT. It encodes CASSLGGVGTDTQYF.

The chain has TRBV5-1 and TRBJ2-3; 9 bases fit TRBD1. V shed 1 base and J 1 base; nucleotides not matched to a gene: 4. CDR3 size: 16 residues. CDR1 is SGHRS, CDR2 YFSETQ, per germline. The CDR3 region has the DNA TGCGCCAGCAGCTTGAAGGGACAGGGTGGCACAGATACGCAGTATTTT. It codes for CASSLKGQGGTDTQYF.

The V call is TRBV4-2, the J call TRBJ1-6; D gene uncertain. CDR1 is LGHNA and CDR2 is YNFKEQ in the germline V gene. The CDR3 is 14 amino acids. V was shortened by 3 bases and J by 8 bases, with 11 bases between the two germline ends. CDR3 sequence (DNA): TGTGCCAGCAGCCACCCTGCGATCCATTCACCCCTCCACTTT. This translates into CASSHPAIHSPLHF.

CDR3 DNA sequence: TGTGCCAGAAGCTTAGAGGGGGACTCTGGAAACACCATATATTTT. It yields the protein CARSLEGDSGNTIYF. The rearrangement joins TRBV5-3 to TRBJ1-3; D might be TRBD1 (6 bases). TRBV5-3 is an ORF for which the function is uncertain. V gave up 2 bases and J gave up 0 bases, with 9 bases separating them. This CDR3 has 15 residues.

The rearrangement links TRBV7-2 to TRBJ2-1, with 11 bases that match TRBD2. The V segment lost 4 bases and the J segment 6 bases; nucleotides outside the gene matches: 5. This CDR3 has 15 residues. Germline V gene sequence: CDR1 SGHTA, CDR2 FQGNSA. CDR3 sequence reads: CASSSRLAGSNEQFF. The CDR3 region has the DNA TGTGCCAGCAGCTCGAGACTAGCGGGGTCCAATGAGCAGTTCTTC.

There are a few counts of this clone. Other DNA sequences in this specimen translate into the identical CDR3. In DNA, the CDR3 is TGCGCCAGCAGCCAAAGAGGGGGGGGACCCCTCCACGGCTACACCTTC. Amino acid sequence: CASSQRGGGPLHGYTF. This rearrangement joins TRBV4-1 to TRBJ1-2; possible D gene TRBD1, 6 bases. The length of the CDR3 is 16 residues. Trimming took 2 bases from V and 8 from J, leaving 21 bases between them. Germline V gene data show CDR1 as MGHRA and CDR2 as YSYEKL.

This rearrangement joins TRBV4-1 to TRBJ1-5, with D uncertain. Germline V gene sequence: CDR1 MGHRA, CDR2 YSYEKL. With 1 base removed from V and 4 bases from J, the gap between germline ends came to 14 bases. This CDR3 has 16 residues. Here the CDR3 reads CASSQAAGRTNQPQHF. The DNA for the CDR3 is TGCGCCAGCAGCCAAGCGGCAGGAAGGACTAATCAGCCCCAGCATTTT.

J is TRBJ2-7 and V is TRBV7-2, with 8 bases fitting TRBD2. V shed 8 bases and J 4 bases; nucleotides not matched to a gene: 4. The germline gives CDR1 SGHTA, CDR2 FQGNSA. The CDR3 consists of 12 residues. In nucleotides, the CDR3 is TGTGCCAGCGGAGCGGGGGAATACGAGCAGTACGTC. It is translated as CASGAGEYEQYV.

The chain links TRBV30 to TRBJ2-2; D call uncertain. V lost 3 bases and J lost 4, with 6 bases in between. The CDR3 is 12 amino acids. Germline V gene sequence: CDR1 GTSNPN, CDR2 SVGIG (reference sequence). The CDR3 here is CAWRLGTGELFF. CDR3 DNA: TGTGCCTGGAGACTCGGCACCGGGGAGCTGTTTTTT.

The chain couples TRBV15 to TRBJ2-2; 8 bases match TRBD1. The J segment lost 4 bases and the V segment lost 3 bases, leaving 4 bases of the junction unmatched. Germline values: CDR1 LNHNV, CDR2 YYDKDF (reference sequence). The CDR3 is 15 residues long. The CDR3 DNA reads TGTGCCACCAGCAGGTTCACAGGGGGCACCGGGGAGCTGTTTTTT. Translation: CATSRFTGGTGELFF.